A single T cell receptor (beta chain) is shown here with its context. The antigen remains unidentified. The data were obtained in a study of Ad26.COV2.S vaccination and SARS-CoV-2 variants. Study-wide context: The vaccine Ad26.COV2.S was put into the muscle once, or twice with 56 days between. Overall study results and limits: Ad26.COV2.S recipients had broader spike-specific TCRs (P = 0.0014). Vaccinees reportedly had broad spike-specific CD8+ and CD4+ T cell responses.

Treatment of the sample: around 19 received Ad26.COV2.S at low or high dose, single or two shots; 5 received placebo; per-sample allocation not given. Samples were taken on day 63 after the first vaccine or placebo injection. The administered vaccine (an Ad26 vector) expressed Wuhan-strain SARS-CoV-2 spike. Germline V gives CDR1 KGHSH, CDR2 LQKENI. The CDR3 is 18 residues long. With 1 base clipped from V and 2 bases from J, the junction kept 11 bases outside the gene matches. TCRdb keeps only in-frame clones here, not all; method: immunoSEQ multiplex PCR. The data show some 640,000 clones, 89% seen once.

The chain has TRBV18 and TRBJ2-1; TRBD2 matches 7 bases. Source: peripheral blood, taken in a trial of Ad26.COV2.S vaccine versus placebo. The receptor was derived from a person between 18 and 65 years old who received the Ad26.COV2.S COVID-19 vaccine or a placebo. CDR3 amino acids: CASSPLLSGVGAYNEQFF. Written as DNA, the CDR3 is TGTGCCAGCTCACCACTTTTAAGCGGGGTCGGGGCCTACAATGAGCAGTTCTTC.